Presented here are 26 T cell receptor beta chains from one specimen sequenced in a study of T cells in Graves' hyperthyroidism and ophthalmopathy. Amplification of TCR beta CDR3 regions was performed using RNA transcripts as template. The primer set for the first-round RT-PCR of the TCR CDR3 was HTBI. TCRdb analysed the multiplex PCR reads with MiXCR anew, one entry per CDR3 protein. The sample shows hundreds of thousands of distinct CDR3 sequences, about a sixth of them seen only once. The sequencing sample was made of blood. These TCRs come from a woman in her thirties or forties with Graves' ophthalmopathy.

The rearrangement uses TRBV6-1 and TRBJ2-5; D is uncertain. The germline V gene has CDR1 MNHNS and CDR2 SASEGT. V dropped 4 bases and J dropped 5 bases, with 14 bases sitting between them. CDR3 length: 14 amino acids. CDR3 in amino acids: CASSAVHPSETQYF. CDR3 DNA: TGTGCCAGCAGTGCAGTGCACCCTAGTGAGACCCAGTACTTC.

The genes are TRBV11-3 and TRBJ2-1; 10 bases match TRBD2. V shed 5 bases and J 4 bases; nucleotides not matched to a gene: 8. This CDR3 comprises 16 residues. CDR1 is SGHNT, CDR2 YENEEA, per germline. The CDR3 loop reads CASSLAGTSVYNEQFF. The CDR3 DNA sequence: TGTGCCAGCAGCCTAGCCGGGACTAGCGTATACAATGAGCAGTTCTTC.

In its sample, this clonotype was seen many times. This chain links TRBV3-1 with TRBJ2-3, with no clear D. Per germline, CDR1 LGHDT and CDR2 YNNKEL (reference sequence). V gave up 0 bases and J gave up 6 bases, with 13 bases separating them. The CDR3 is made up of 15 amino acids. The CDR3 bases are TGTGCCAGCAGCCAAGAGAGGTGGTACGGTGATACGCAGTATTTT. Protein product: CASSQERWYGDTQYF.

This clonotype was seen many times. The rearrangement uses TRBV7-3 and TRBJ2-1; 7 positions agree with TRBD2. Germline V gene sequence: CDR1 SGHTA, CDR2 FQGTGA. The CDR3 is 18 amino acids. The V gene end was trimmed by 3 bases and the J gene end by 7 bases; junction bases not matched to a gene: 18. CDR3 residues: CASSFGGLESGNHNEQFF. The CDR3 DNA reads as TGTGCCAGCAGCTTTGGGGGGTTAGAAAGCGGGAATCATAATGAGCAGTTCTTC.

This clonotype was found many times. The V gene is TRBV5-1, the J gene TRBJ2-1, with D hard to call. Germline V gene sequence: CDR1 SGHRS, CDR2 YFSETQ. V dropped 0 bases and J dropped 6 bases, with 10 bases sitting between them. The CDR3 is 14 amino acids. The CDR3 DNA sequence: TGCGCCAGCAGCTTGGGGGCGTCGGGCAATGAGCAGTTCTTC. Protein product: CASSLGASGNEQFF.

This clonotype was found many times. This rearrangement joins TRBV20-1 to TRBJ1-3; TRBD1 matches 8 bases. Looked up from germline, CDR1 is DFQATT and CDR2 is SNEGSKA (reference sequence). J lost 4 bases, V lost 4 bases, and 3 bases had no gene match. There are 13 residues in the CDR3. The CDR3 sequence is CSAKDRVGNTIYF. Here the CDR3 DNA reads TGCAGTGCTAAGGACAGGGTCGGAAACACCATATATTTT.

This clonotype occurred many times. This chain joins TRBV3-1 and TRBJ1-2, with a weak D call TRBD1 (5 bases). V was trimmed by 0 bases and J by 8 bases, leaving 13 bases between them. Germline CDR1 is LGHDT and CDR2 is YNNKEL (reference sequence). CDR3 size: 14 residues. The CDR3 DNA reads TGTGCCAGCAGCCAAGAGGGGGACGGCGGGGGCTACACCTTC. Protein: CASSQEGDGGGYTF.

This clonotype has a count of ten or more. V and J are TRBV27 and TRBJ2-5; tentatively, D is TRBD1 (6 bases). The CDR3 spans 15 residues. The ends were cut back, 5 bases at V and 2 bases at J, with 15 bases in the middle. In germline, CDR1 is MNHEY, CDR2 SMNVEV (reference sequence). In DNA form, the CDR3 reads TGTGCCAGCAGTCTCGAGGGCAGGGGTCAAGAGACCCAGTACTTC. Translated, it gives CASSLEGRGQETQYF.

This clonotype was counted a few times. The V and J genes are TRBV7-2 and TRBJ2-3; no definite D call. V shed 5 bases and J shed 6 bases, with 18 bases lying between them. The CDR3 contains 15 residues. Germline lookup yields CDR1 SGHTA and CDR2 FQGNSA. The CDR3 loop reads CASSPSLLSADTQYF. The CDR3, as DNA: TGTGCCAGCAGCCCCAGCCTCCTCTCGGCGGATACGCAGTATTTT.

The genes are TRBV6-5 and TRBJ1-3, with D uncertain. CDR3 length equals 17 residues. The V gene lost 2 bases and the J gene lost 4 bases, with 18 bases spanning the gap. Germline assignment: CDR1 MNHEY and CDR2 SVGAGI. The CDR3 DNA sequence: TGTGCCAGCAGTTACGACAAATCGCTCTCGGGGGGAAACACCATATATTTT. Translation: CASSYDKSLSGGNTIYF.

This clonotype was counted many times. The V call is TRBV28, the J call TRBJ2-7, with 8 bases aligning to TRBD2. Germline trimming cut 6 bases from V and 0 bases from J; bases unmatched to any gene: 7. CDR1 and CDR2 (germline): MDHEN, SYDVKM. The CDR3 sequence is 15 residues long. CDR3 loop: CASSLHSGGSYEQYF. CDR3 in DNA: TGTGCCAGCAGCCTACACAGCGGGGGCTCCTACGAGCAGTACTTC.

This clonotype was seen repeatedly, ten times or more. The J gene is TRBJ1-1, the V gene TRBV3-1; 10 positions agree with TRBD1. With V trimmed by 5 bases and J by 0 bases, 9 bases remained unmatched. Per the germline V gene, CDR1 is LGHDT and CDR2 is YNNKEL (reference sequence). This CDR3 has 17 residues. CDR3 loop: CASSKRTGGIMNTEAFF. CDR3 DNA sequence: TGTGCCAGCAGCAAACGGACAGGGGGGATTATGAACACTGAAGCTTTCTTT. The full variable domain, its missing parts supplied by reference TRBV3-1 and TRBJ1-1, is DTAVSQTPKYLVTQMGNDKSIKCEQNLGHDTMYWYKQDSKKFLKIMFSYNNKELIINETVPNRFSPKSPDKAHLNLHINSLELGDSAVYFCASSKRTGGIMNTEAFFGQGTRLTVV.

The chain carries TRBV12-3 or TRBV12-4 and TRBJ2-1; 7 bases line up with TRBD2. The junction had 6 bases not matched to a gene; V was cut back by 5 bases and J by 5 bases. The length of the CDR3 is 14 residues. The CDR3 loop reads CASSPPGRDNEQFF. The DNA of the CDR3 is TGTGCCAGCAGTCCTCCGGGGAGGGACAATGAGCAGTTCTTC.

This clonotype appeared a few times. The rearrangement joins TRBV24-1 to TRBJ1-5; no reliable D call. The CDR3 is 15 amino acids. The germline CDR1 and CDR2 sequences are KGHDR and SFDVKD. V lost 6 bases and J 8 bases, leaving 19 bases between the germline ends. CDR3 DNA: TGTGCCACCAGTCTAATGGGAGTCCCGTTAAAGCCCCAGCATTTT. It codes for CATSLMGVPLKPQHF.

The chain carries TRBV5-1 and TRBJ2-7, with D perhaps TRBD1 (6 bases). Germline V gives CDR1 SGHRS, CDR2 YFSETQ. Trimming left V 3 bases short and J 2 bases short, with 12 bases between. This CDR3 has 14 amino acids. CDR3 nucleotides: TGCGCCAGCAGCTCCGGGACATTTACCTACGAGCAGTACTTC. Protein sequence: CASSSGTFTYEQYF.

The chain couples TRBV20-1 to TRBJ2-1; 10 bases line up with TRBD2. The V gene end was trimmed by 1 base and the J gene end by 8 bases; junction bases not matched to a gene: 11. Germline assignment: CDR1 DFQATT and CDR2 SNEGSKA (reference sequence). The CDR3 has 16 amino acids. Here the CDR3 reads CSARAGGASGSYEQFF. CDR3 coding DNA: TGCAGTGCTAGAGCTGGCGGCGCTAGCGGGAGTTATGAGCAGTTCTTC.

The sample holds many counts of this clonotype. The V and J genes are TRBV2 and TRBJ1-1; D ambiguous. V dropped 5 bases and J dropped 2 bases, with 9 bases sitting between them. The CDR3 length is 13 residues. Germline lookup yields CDR1 SNHLY and CDR2 FYNNEI. The CDR3 reads CASSKAANTEAFF. Written as DNA, the CDR3 is TGTGCCAGCAGTAAGGCTGCCAACACTGAAGCTTTCTTT.

Ten or more counts support this clonotype. The chain uses TRBV2 and TRBJ2-2; unclear D gene. Looked up from germline, CDR1 is SNHLY and CDR2 is FYNNEI. The CDR3 is 15 residues long. Between the trimmed V and J ends, which lost 1 base and 4 bases, there was a span of 10 bases. DNA of the CDR3: TGTGCCAGCAGTGAAGAGGCTAGTAGCACCGGGGAGCTGTTTTTT. Encoded protein: CASSEEASSTGELFF.

This clonotype was seen many times. This sequence joins TRBV11-1 and TRBJ2-3, with D possibly matching TRBD2 (5 bases). Deletions cut 5 bases from V and 4 bases from J, with 13 bases between. CDR1 and CDR2 from the germline V gene are SGHAT and FQDESV (reference sequence). CDR3 length equals 14 residues. The CDR3 sequence is CASSPPTRPDTQYF. As DNA, the CDR3 is TGTGCCAGCAGCCCCCCCACTAGACCAGATACGCAGTATTTT.

The J gene is TRBJ2-5, the V gene TRBV5-5; perhaps TRBD2 as D (6 bases). The germline gives CDR1 SGHKS, CDR2 YYEKEE (reference sequence). V was clipped by 3 bases and J by 2 bases, with 17 bases between them. The CDR3 runs 16 residues. The CDR3 nucleotides read TGTGCCAGCAGCTCGGCGGTAGCTAGCGCACAAGAGACCCAGTACTTC. Amino acid sequence: CASSSAVASAQETQYF.

This clonotype appeared once. CDR3 DNA sequence: TGTGCCAGCAGTTACTCGAATTGGGGCAGGAGCTCCTATAATTCACCCCTCCACTTT. Translating gives CASSYSNWGRSSYNSPLHF. The V and J genes are TRBV6-5 and TRBJ1-6; D may be TRBD1 (5 bases). V lost 0 bases and J 0 bases, leaving 15 bases between the germline ends. CDR1 is MNHEY and CDR2 is SVGAGI in the germline V gene. The CDR3 sequence is 19 residues long.

As regards this clonotype: A much more abundant neighbour one base away suggests this may be a read error. V and J are TRBV3-1 and TRBJ2-1, with 8 bases identical to TRBD2. J was trimmed by 5 bases and V by 4 bases; bases with no gene match: 4. Per germline, CDR1 LGHDT and CDR2 YNNKEL (reference sequence). The CDR3 has 14 residues. DNA of the CDR3: TGTGCCAGCAGCCCGGGACTAGGGGACAATGAGCAGTTCTTC. It encodes CASSPGLGDNEQFF.

J is TRBJ2-1 and V is TRBV7-9; D assignment may be TRBD1 or TRBD2 (6 bases each). CDR1 and CDR2 from the germline V gene are SEHNR and FQNEAQ (reference sequence). This CDR3 spans 17 amino acids. The V end was cut by 10 bases, the J end by 2 bases, with 24 bases between. The CDR3 nucleotides are TGTGCCACCGGGGATGGGGGGCAGCGGGCGGCCTACAATGAGCAGTTCTTC. Its protein is CATGDGGQRAAYNEQFF.

The gene calls are TRBV20-1 and TRBJ2-7; D is possibly TRBD1 or TRBD2 (5 bases each). Looked up from germline, CDR1 is DFQATT and CDR2 is SNEGSKA (reference sequence). The CDR3 is made up of 13 amino acids. Trimming took off 6 bases at V and 0 bases at J, with 12 bases between the two ends. The CDR3 here is CSAGTETSYEQYF. In DNA form, the CDR3 reads TGCAGTGCAGGGACCGAGACCTCCTACGAGCAGTACTTC.

J is TRBJ2-1 and V is TRBV3-1, with D uncertain. The germline V gene encodes CDR1 LGHDT and CDR2 YNNKEL (reference sequence). The CDR3 extends over 16 amino acids. V lost 1 base and J lost 3, with 13 bases in between. CDR3 nucleotides: TGTGCCAGCAGCCAAGGCACGCCGATCTACTACAATGAGCAGTTCTTC. It encodes CASSQGTPIYYNEQFF.

This clonotype was detected many times. This chain links TRBV20-1 with TRBJ2-1; D is ambiguous. Trimming removed 0 bases from V and 0 bases from J, with 9 bases in between. Germline CDR1 reads DFQATT; CDR2 reads SNEGSKA (reference sequence). The CDR3 runs to 15 residues. CDR3 protein: CSARDQLHSYNEQFF. The CDR3 DNA reads as TGCAGTGCTAGAGACCAATTACACTCCTACAATGAGCAGTTCTTC.